This T cell receptor (beta chain) was retrieved from a study of cytomegalovirus exposure and HLA in healthy donors. Germline CDR1 is LNHDA and CDR2 is SQIVND (reference sequence). The ends were cut back, 4 bases at V and 0 bases at J, with 10 bases in the middle. This CDR3 region has 15 residues. The PCR made use of 60 Vbeta and 13 Jbeta primers. TCRdb keeps only in-frame clones here, not all; method: immunoSEQ multiplex PCR. The repertoire consists of approximately 210,000 clones, with more than 75% occurring once and the leading ten covering approximately 1.7%. The receptor's source is a woman younger than 35 in good health and CMV-seronegative. Sample: PBMCs. The J gene is TRBJ2-4, the V gene TRBV19; possibly TRBD1 for D (6 bases). The CDR3 coding sequence is TGTGCCAGTAGTACACAGGGTTCAGCCAAAAACATTCAGTACTTC. Translation: CASSTQGSAKNIQYF.